Each of the 2 T cell receptor beta chains below was sequenced from the same sample in a study of cytomegalovirus exposure and HLA in healthy donors. PCR was performed using 60 Vbeta and 13 Jbeta primers. The repertoire was sequenced with immunoSEQ multiplex PCR; TCRdb's copy has only in-frame clones and lacks some. This sample has around 150,000 clones, with 70% to 90% found just once. The sequenced material came from PBMCs. These receptor sequences come from a man younger than 35 in good health and CMV-seropositive.

The chain joins TRBV5-1 to TRBJ1-1; no definite D call. The CDR3 is made up of 13 amino acids. Germline CDR1 and CDR2: SGHRS and YFSETQ. Deletions cut 5 bases from V and 1 base from J, with 9 bases between. The CDR3 bases are TGCGCCAGCAGGCAGGTTACGAACACTGAAGCTTTCTTT. Amino acid sequence: CASRQVTNTEAFF. The full variable domain, rest sourced from reference TRBV5-1 and TRBJ1-1, is KAGVTQTPRYLIKTRGQQVTLSCSPISGHRSVSWYQQTPGQGLQFLFEYFSETQRNKGNFPGRFSGRQFSNSRSEMNVSTLELGDSALYLCASRQVTNTEAFFGQGTRLTVV.

J is TRBJ1-3 and V is TRBV4-3; no clear D. V was trimmed by 0 bases and J by 0 bases, leaving 9 bases between them. This CDR3 region has 16 residues. Per germline, CDR1 LGHNA and CDR2 YSLEER. This CDR3 reads CASSQDFSYSGNTIYF. The CDR3 DNA follows: TGCGCCAGCAGCCAAGATTTTTCCTACTCTGGAAACACCATATATTTT.